A single sample gave rise to the 14 T cell receptor beta chains below, sequenced in a study of human T cells and chemical hapten exposure. Using its own MiXCR run on the RACE reads, TCRdb lists one record per CDR3 protein. The data contain under 200,000 distinct CDR3 sequences, almost 30% of them seen just once; the ten biggest clones take up just under 3%. The sample's time point: pre-sensitization, week 0. Treatment in this sample: therapeutic diphenylcyclopropenone sensitization with weekly scalp DPC. This sample comprised whole blood, obtained in connection with sensitization to the hapten diphenylcyclopropenone (DPC). The receptors come from a woman between 25 and 40 years old with alopecia areata. Some clones in this sample may be carry-over from other donors' samples.

V gene TRBV6-6 combines with J gene TRBJ2-7; TRBD2 is a possible D gene (5 bases). The CDR3 consists of 18 residues. CDR1 and CDR2 (germline): MNHNY, SVGAGI (reference sequence). The ends were cut back, 4 bases at V and 0 bases at J, with 22 bases in the middle. CDR3 DNA: TGTGCCAGCAGTTCCTCCGGGAACAGTTTTCCCCTCTCCTACGAGCAGTACTTC. This sequence encodes CASSSSGNSFPLSYEQYF.

The table lists this clonotype with a few counts. The chain carries TRBV4-2 and TRBJ1-2, with D tentatively TRBD1 (5 bases). V was trimmed by 0 bases and J by 4 bases, leaving 12 bases between them. There are 15 residues in the CDR3. Germline loops: CDR1 LGHNA, CDR2 YNFKEQ. The CDR3 DNA reads as TGTGCCAGCAGCCAAGAGGGCGTGAGGGGCTATGGCTACACCTTC. It translates to CASSQEGVRGYGYTF.

This clonotype was picked up a small number of times. This sequence joins TRBV28 and TRBJ2-7; D is tentatively TRBD1 or TRBD2 (5 bases each). Germline V gene data show CDR1 as MDHEN and CDR2 as SYDVKM. V was cut by 1 base and J by 1 base, with 17 bases left in between. CDR3 length: 17 residues. The CDR3 DNA follows: TGTGCCAGCAGTTTATCCCTAGCAGGGCCACCATCCTACGAGCAGTACTTC. Its protein is CASSLSLAGPPSYEQYF.

Note on this clonotype: Likely a read error: the CDR3 ends without its conserved phenylalanine or tryptophan. No DNA is shown, since the ends of the CDR3 on it are uncertain; the CDR3 is the one TCRdb lists. The CDR3 is CASSGTSGRAFP. This rearrangement joins TRBV28 to TRBJ2-3; TRBD2 is the table's D call and was not checked against the DNA. CDR1 and CDR2 (germline): MDHEN, SYDVKM. Ends included, the CDR3 has 12 residues.

V usage is TRBV20-1 and J usage is TRBJ2-1; D might be TRBD2 (5 bases). V lost 2 bases, J lost 0 bases, and 8 bases lay in between. This CDR3 contains 14 residues. In germline, CDR1 is DFQATT, CDR2 SNEGSKA (reference sequence). The CDR3 DNA reads TGCAGTGCTAGACCTGGGAGCTCCTACAATGAGCAGTTCTTC. Translated: CSARPGSSYNEQFF.

This clonotype has just a few counts. Here the CDR3 reads CASSQESGLAGEEETQYF. The CDR3, as DNA: TGTGCCAGCAGCCAAGAGTCCGGGCTAGCGGGAGAGGAAGAGACCCAGTACTTC. The chain carries TRBV3-1 and TRBJ2-5, with 10 bases lining up with TRBD2. CDR1 is LGHDT and CDR2 is YNNKEL in the germline V gene (reference sequence). The V and J ends lost 0 bases and 3 bases, in that order; junction bases with no gene match: 10. CDR3 length equals 18 residues.

The V call is TRBV9, the J call TRBJ2-4, with D perhaps assigned TRBD1 or TRBD2 (6 bases each). This CDR3 has 16 amino acids. Trimming took 0 bases from V and 3 from J, leaving 13 bases between them. Looked up from germline, CDR1 is SGDLS and CDR2 is YYNGEE. CDR3 DNA sequence: TGTGCCAGCAGCGTAGGGGTGGGGGGCGTCAAAAACATTCAGTACTTC. Encoded protein: CASSVGVGGVKNIQYF.

This clonotype was seen only a few times. The chain combines TRBV9 with TRBJ1-1; D possibly corresponds to TRBD1 (5 bases). Germline values: CDR1 SGDLS, CDR2 YYNGEE. Trimming removed 5 bases at V and 0 bases at J, with 11 bases between. This CDR3 region has 14 residues. The CDR3 DNA reads as TGTGCCAGCAGTATAGAGACAGTGAACACTGAAGCTTTCTTT. It yields the protein CASSIETVNTEAFF. The full variable domain, with the rest looked up from reference TRBV9 and TRBJ1-1, is DSGVTQTPKHLITATGQRVTLRCSPRSGDLSVYWYQQSLDQGLQFLIQYYNGEERAKGNILERFSAQQFPDLHSELNLSSLELGDSALYFCASSIETVNTEAFFGQGTRLTVV.

This clonotype was picked up many times. The chain carries TRBV29-1 and TRBJ2-2; D not resolved. Germline V gives CDR1 SQVTM, CDR2 ANQGSEA. V lost 6 bases to trimming and J lost 2 bases, with 7 bases between them. The CDR3 spans 12 residues. CDR3 coding DNA: TGCAGCGTAAAGTCCAACACCGGGGAGCTGTTTTTT. This codes for CSVKSNTGELFF.

The genes are TRBV4-2 and TRBJ1-6; 9 positions match TRBD1. Losses at the gene ends were 0 bases for V and 9 bases for J; bases not matched to a gene: 3. The CDR3 runs 15 residues. Germline V gene lookup returns CDR1 LGHNA and CDR2 YNFKEQ. The CDR3 DNA follows: TGTGCCAGCAGCCAAGATCCGACAGGGGGTTCACCCCTCCACTTT. This sequence encodes CASSQDPTGGSPLHF.

The CDR3 spells CASSFGHYGYTF. The CDR3 nucleotides are TGTGCCAGCAGCTTTGGACACTATGGCTACACCTTC. The rearrangement joins TRBV5-6 to TRBJ1-2; D call uncertain. Germline CDR1 SGHDT, CDR2 YYEEEE. Trimming took off 2 bases at V and 3 bases at J, with 5 bases between the two ends. The CDR3 runs to 12 residues.

CDR3 coding DNA: TGTGCCAGCAAGGTCCGTGGCAGGGGAATTTACAATGAGCAGTTCTTC. It codes for CASKVRGRGIYNEQFF. The chain recombines TRBV28 with TRBJ2-1; the D gene is possibly TRBD1 (6 bases). The CDR3 covers 16 residues. V lost 7 bases and J 4 bases, leaving 20 bases between the germline ends. CDR1 MDHEN and CDR2 SYDVKM come from the germline V gene. The whole variable domain, filled in from reference TRBV28 and TRBJ2-1, reads DVKVTQSSRYLVKRTGEKVFLECVQDMDHENMFWYRQDPGLGLRLIYFSYDVKMKEKGDIPEGYSVSREKKERFSLILESASTNQTSMYLCASKVRGRGIYNEQFFGPGTRLTVL.

V usage is TRBV28 and J usage is TRBJ2-7; tentative D call: TRBD1 (5 bases). The CDR3 covers 12 residues. Germline CDR1 MDHEN, CDR2 SYDVKM. V was clipped by 7 bases and J by 5 bases, with 12 bases between them. The CDR3 coding sequence is TGTGCCAGCAACACAGGACCCCACGAGCAGTACTTC. It yields the protein CASNTGPHEQYF.

The chain combines TRBV4-1 with TRBJ2-7; the D call may be TRBD1 or TRBD2 (5 bases each). Trimming stripped 1 base from V and 5 bases from J, with 15 bases between. Germline V gene data show CDR1 as MGHRA and CDR2 as YSYEKL. The CDR3 length is 15 residues. The CDR3 is CASSQGESPGHEQYF. The CDR3 DNA reads as TGCGCCAGCAGCCAAGGGGAGTCTCCAGGGCACGAGCAGTACTTC.